Presented here are 3 T cell receptor beta chains from one specimen sequenced in a study of cytotoxic CD8 clonotypes in ibrutinib-treated CLL (dated by TCRdb to the early 2020s). Libraries came from the immunoSEQ multiplex PCR assay. Drawn from immuneACCESS, this table holds only the in-frame rearrangements with V and J called that TCRdb kept. Clones are partly lost; checked studies trace under half to an unresolved V gene and leave the rest unexplained. This sample is represented by some 350,000 clones; approximately 67% of them were singletons. The top ten clones comprise approximately 6% of the sample. The sample here was PBMCs, taken after 36 months of ibrutinib treatment. These receptors all stem from a human donor with chronic lymphocytic leukemia.

The chain's CDR3 is CASSPGTGANEKLFF. In DNA, the CDR3 is TGCGCCAGCAGCCCCGGGACAGGGGCTAATGAAAAACTGTTTTTT. This chain joins TRBV5-1 and TRBJ1-4; 10 bases agree with TRBD1. Looked up from germline, CDR1 is SGHRS and CDR2 is YFSETQ. The CDR3 length is 15 residues. The ends lost 4 bases at V and 3 bases at J; junction bases unmatched: 3.

The chain combines TRBV19 with TRBJ1-1; TRBD1 aligns across 7 bases. V lost 3 bases to trimming and J lost 7 bases; unmatched junction nucleotides: 2. The germline gives CDR1 LNHDA, CDR2 SQIVND (reference sequence). This CDR3 is 12 amino acids long. The CDR3 loop is CASSIRQGEAFF. CDR3 nucleotides: TGTGCCAGTAGTATCAGACAGGGTGAAGCTTTCTTT.

This clone was seen just once. The J gene is TRBJ2-1, the V gene TRBV13; D call uncertain. The CDR3 has 13 amino acids. CDR1 is PRHDT, CDR2 FYEKMQ, per germline (reference sequence). The ends were cut back, 2 bases at V and 2 bases at J, with 4 bases in the middle. CDR3 DNA: TGTGCCAGCAGCTTACAAGCCTACAATGAGCAGTTCTTC. It specifies CASSLQAYNEQFF.